Listed below are T cell receptor beta chains from one sample, sequenced in a study of CD8 T cells in Susac syndrome. From the immunoSEQ multiplex PCR reads, TCRdb called clonotypes with MiXCR, one entry per CDR3 protein. The sample carries about 90,000 distinct CDR3 sequences, approximately 96% recorded once. Specimen: CD8+ T cells from PBMCs. The receptors originated from a human donor with Susac syndrome. The CDR3 runs from the conserved cysteine through the conserved F or W. The D gene is left open where the match is weak.

D gene,V gene,CDR3 protein
.,TRBV20-1,CSAFALNYGYTF
.,TRBV12-3/TRBV12-4,CASSLGQPNTEAFF
TRBD1,TRBV7-9,CASSPAGQVGEGPLHF
.,TRBV20-1,CSASLQESYQPQHF
.,TRBV20-1,CSGRGQYQETQYF
.,TRBV9,CASSVGVYRAAYNEQFF
.,TRBV2,CASSVPLERGESNQPQHF
.,TRBV29-1,CSVEWVGTDTQYF
.,TRBV20-1,CSARADRGGGEQYF
.,TRBV30,CASASPTSTAIYNSPLHF
.,TRBV27,CASSSIRRLANYGYTF
.,TRBV29-1,CSVEILGGAEQYF
.,TRBV7-9,CASSLAPFGPRYNEQFF
.,TRBV27,CASSFQDPEATNEKLFF
.,TRBV19,CASRPGPPNTGELFF
.,TRBV3-1,CASSQRDNEKLFF
.,TRBV7-2,CASSFYYNEQFF